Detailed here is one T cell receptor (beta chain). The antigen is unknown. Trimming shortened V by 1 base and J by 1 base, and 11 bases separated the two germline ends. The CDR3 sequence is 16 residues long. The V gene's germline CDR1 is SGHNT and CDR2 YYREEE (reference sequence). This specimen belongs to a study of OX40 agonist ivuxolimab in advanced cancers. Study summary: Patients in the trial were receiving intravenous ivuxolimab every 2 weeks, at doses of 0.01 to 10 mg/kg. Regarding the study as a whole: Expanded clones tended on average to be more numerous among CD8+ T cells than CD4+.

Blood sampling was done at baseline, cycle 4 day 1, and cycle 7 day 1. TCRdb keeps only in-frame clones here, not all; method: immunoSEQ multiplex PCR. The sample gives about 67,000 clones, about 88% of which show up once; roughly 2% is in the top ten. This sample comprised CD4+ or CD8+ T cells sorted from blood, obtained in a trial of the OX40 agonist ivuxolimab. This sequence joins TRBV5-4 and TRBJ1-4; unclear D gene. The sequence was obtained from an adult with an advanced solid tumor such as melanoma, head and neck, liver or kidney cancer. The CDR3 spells CASSLSSSQTNEKLFF. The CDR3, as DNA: TGTGCCAGCAGCTTGTCGAGTTCACAAACTAATGAAAAACTGTTTTTT.